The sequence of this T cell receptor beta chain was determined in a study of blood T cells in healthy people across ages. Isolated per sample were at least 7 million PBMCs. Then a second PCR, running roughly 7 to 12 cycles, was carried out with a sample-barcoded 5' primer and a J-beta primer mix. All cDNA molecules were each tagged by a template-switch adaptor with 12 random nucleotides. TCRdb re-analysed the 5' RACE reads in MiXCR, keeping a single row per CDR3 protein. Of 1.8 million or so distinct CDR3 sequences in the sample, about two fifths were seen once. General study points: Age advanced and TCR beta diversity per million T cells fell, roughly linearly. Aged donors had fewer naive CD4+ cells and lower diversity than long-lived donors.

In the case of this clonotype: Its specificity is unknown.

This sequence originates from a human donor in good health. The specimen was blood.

CDR3 region: CASSLVSARGEGEQFF. The CDR3 DNA is TGTGCCAGCAGCTTAGTGAGTGCAAGGGGTGAGGGTGAGCAGTTCTTC. The genes are TRBV7-2 and TRBJ2-1; D possibly matches TRBD1 or TRBD2 (5 bases each). Germline V gene sequence: CDR1 SGHTA, CDR2 FQGNSA. Trimming removed 1 base from V and 9 bases from J, with 19 bases in between. The CDR3 loop spans 16 amino acids.